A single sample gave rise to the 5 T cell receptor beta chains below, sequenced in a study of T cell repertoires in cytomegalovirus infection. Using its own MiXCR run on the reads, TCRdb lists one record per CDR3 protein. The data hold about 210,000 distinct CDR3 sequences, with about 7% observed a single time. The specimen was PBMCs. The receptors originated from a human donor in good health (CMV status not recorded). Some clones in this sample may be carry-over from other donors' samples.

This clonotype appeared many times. Here the CDR3 DNA reads TGTGCCAGGGAAACTCAGGGTTCGAGCACTGAAGCTTTCTTT. Amino acids: CARETQGSSTEAFF. V usage is TRBV2 and J usage is TRBJ1-1; D may be TRBD1 (5 bases). CDR1 is SNHLY and CDR2 is FYNNEI in the germline V gene. The V end was cut by 9 bases, the J end by 4 bases, with 18 bases between. CDR3 length: 14 residues.

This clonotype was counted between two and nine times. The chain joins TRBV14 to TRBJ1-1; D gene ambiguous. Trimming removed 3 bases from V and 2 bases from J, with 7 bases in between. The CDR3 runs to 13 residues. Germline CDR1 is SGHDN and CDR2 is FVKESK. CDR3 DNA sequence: TGTGCCAGCAGCCACAGGCTAAACACTGAAGCTTTCTTT. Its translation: CASSHRLNTEAFF.

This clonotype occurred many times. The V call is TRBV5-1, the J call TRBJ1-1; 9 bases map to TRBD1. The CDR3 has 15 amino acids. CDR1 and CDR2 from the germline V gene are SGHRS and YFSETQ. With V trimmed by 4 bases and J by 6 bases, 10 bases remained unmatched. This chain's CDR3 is CASSISTGGLSEAFF. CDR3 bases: TGCGCCAGCAGCATATCGACAGGGGGGTTGTCTGAAGCTTTCTTT.

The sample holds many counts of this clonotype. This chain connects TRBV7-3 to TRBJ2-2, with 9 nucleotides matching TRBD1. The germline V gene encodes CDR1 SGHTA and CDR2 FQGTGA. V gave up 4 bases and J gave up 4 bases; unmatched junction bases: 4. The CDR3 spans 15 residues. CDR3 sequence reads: CASSSGTGFTGELFF. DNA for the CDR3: TGTGCCAGCAGCTCTGGGACAGGGTTCACCGGGGAGCTGTTTTTT.

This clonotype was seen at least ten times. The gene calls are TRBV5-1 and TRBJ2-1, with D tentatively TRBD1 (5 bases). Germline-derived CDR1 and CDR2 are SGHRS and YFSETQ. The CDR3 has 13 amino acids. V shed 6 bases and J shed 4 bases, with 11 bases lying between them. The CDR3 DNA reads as TGCGCCAGCACCATTACAGGATACAATGAGCAGTTCTTC. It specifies CASTITGYNEQFF.